This TCR beta chain stems from a study of blood T cell repertoires in COVID-19. Overall study: Whether acute or convalescent, the COVID-19 samples came from the United States, Italy and Spain. T cells, B-cell-depleted T cells, or PBMCs provided the cDNA or gDNA that served as material.

As handled by the study authors: Estimation of nucleated cell counts relied on the amplification of reference gene primers. Assay used: immunoSEQ multiplex PCR; TCRdb lists only in-frame clones, some missing. The V and J calls and clone size were taken over from that table, and D and trimming were inferred from the DNA. The sample lists about 220,000 clones, approximately 81% occurring once. The sequence derives from a woman in her fifties or sixties who had recovered from COVID-19. The specimen was peripheral blood.

The CDR3 nucleotides read TGTGCCAGCAGTACCAACAGGGTCACGACTGAAGCTTTCTTT. This encodes CASSTNRVTTEAFF. This sequence joins TRBV6-5 and TRBJ1-1; possible D gene TRBD1, 6 bases. Between the trimmed V and J ends, which lost 5 bases and 5 bases, there was a span of 15 bases. The germline CDR1 and CDR2 sequences are MNHEY and SVGAGI. This CDR3 has 14 amino acids.